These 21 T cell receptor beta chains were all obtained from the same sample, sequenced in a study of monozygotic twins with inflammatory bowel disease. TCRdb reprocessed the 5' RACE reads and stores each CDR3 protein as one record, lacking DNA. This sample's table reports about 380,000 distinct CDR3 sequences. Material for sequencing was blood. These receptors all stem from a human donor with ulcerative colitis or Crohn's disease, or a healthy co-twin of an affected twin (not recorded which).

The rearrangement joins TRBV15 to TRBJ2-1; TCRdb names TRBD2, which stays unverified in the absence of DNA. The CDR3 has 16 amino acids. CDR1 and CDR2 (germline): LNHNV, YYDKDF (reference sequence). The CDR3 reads CATSTLAGGNYNEQFF.

The CDR3 here is CATSDTPSKPGQETQYF. The chain carries TRBV24-1 and TRBJ2-5; the D call of TRBD1 rests on TCRdb alone, since no DNA is present to check it. This CDR3 spans 17 amino acids. CDR1 is KGHDR and CDR2 is SFDVKD in the germline V gene.

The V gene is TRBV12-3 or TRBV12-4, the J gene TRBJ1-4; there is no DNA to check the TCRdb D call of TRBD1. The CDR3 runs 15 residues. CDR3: CASSPYRAANEKLFF.

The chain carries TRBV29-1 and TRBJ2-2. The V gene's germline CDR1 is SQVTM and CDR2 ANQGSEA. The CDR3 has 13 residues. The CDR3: CSVIPVNTGELFF.

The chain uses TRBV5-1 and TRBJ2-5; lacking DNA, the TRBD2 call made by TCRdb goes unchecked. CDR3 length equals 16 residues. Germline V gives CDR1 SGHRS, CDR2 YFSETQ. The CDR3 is CASSGDSGTSGGLLDF. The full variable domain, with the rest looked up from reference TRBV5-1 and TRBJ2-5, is KAGVTQTPRYLIKTRGQQVTLSCSPISGHRSVSWYQQTPGQGLQFLFEYFSETQRNKGNFPGRFSGRQFSNSRSEMNVSTLELGDSALYLCASSGDSGTSGGLLDFGPGTRLLVL.

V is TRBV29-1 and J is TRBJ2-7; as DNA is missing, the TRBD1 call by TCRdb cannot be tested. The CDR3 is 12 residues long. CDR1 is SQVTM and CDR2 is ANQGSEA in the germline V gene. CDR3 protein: CSGTDTGYEQYF.

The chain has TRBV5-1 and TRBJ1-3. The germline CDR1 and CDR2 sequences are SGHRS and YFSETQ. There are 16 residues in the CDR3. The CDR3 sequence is CASSFLERASGNTIYF.

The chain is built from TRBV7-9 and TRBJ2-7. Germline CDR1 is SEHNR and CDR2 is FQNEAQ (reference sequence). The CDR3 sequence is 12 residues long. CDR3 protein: CASSSTSYEQYF.

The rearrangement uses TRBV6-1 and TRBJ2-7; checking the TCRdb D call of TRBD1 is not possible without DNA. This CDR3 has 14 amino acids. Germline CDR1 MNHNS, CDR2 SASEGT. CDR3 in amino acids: CASSVRDRAPEQYF.

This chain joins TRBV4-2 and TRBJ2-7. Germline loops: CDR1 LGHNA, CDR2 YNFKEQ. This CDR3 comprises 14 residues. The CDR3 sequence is CASSQADRSYEQYF.

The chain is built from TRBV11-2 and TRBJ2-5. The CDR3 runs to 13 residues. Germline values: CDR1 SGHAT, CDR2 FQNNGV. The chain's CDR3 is CASSSNLQETQYF.

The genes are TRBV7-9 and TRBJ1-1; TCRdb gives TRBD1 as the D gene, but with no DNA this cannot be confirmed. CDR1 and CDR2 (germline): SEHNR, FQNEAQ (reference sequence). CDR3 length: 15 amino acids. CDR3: CASSLGDRGRTEAFF. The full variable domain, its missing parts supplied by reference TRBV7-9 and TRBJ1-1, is DTGVSQNPRHKITKRGQNVTFRCDPISEHNRLYWYRQTLGQGPEFLTYFQNEAQLEKSRLLSDRFSAERPKGSFSTLEIQRTEQGDSAMYLCASSLGDRGRTEAFFGQGTRLTVV.

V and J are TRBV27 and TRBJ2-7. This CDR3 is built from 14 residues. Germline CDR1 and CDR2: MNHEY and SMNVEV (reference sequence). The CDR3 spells CASRLDRSSYEQYF.

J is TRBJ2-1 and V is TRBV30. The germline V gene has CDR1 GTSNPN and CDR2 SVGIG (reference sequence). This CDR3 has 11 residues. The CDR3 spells CACRRGNEQFF. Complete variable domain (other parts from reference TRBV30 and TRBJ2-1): SQTIHQWPATLVQPVGSPLSLECTVEGTSNPNLYWYRQAAGRGLQLLFYSVGIGQISSEVPQNLSASRPQDRQFILSSKKLLLSDSGFYLCACRRGNEQFFGPGTRLTVL.

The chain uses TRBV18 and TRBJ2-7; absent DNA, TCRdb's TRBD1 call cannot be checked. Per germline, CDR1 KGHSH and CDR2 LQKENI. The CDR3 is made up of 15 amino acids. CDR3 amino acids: CASSPTGTGDHEQYF.

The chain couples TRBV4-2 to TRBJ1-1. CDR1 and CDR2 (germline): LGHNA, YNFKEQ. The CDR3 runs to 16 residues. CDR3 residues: CASSQKGGRLNTEAFF.

The CDR3: CATSESQHRKGPTDTQYF. The rearrangement uses TRBV24-1 and TRBJ2-3; TCRdb's assignment of TRBD2 cannot be checked, as there is no DNA. The CDR3 totals 18 residues. Germline CDR1 and CDR2: KGHDR and SFDVKD.

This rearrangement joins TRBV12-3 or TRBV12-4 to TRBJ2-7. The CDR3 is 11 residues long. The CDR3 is CASTATYEQYF.

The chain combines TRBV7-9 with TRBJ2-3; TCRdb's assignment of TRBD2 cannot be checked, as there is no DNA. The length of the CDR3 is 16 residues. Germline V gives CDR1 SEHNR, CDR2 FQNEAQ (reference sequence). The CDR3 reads CASSTTSGGPTDTQYF.

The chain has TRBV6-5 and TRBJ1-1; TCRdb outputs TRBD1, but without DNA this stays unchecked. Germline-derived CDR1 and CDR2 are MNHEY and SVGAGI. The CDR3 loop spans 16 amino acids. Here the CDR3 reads CASSYGAGVMNTEAFF.

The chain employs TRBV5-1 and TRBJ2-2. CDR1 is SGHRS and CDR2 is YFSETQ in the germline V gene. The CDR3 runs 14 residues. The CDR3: CASSFSWQTGELFF.